These T cell receptor beta chains were read from a single sample in a study of blood T cell repertoires in COVID-19. TCRdb's copy holds only in-frame clones and misses some; the assay was immunoSEQ multiplex PCR. The data show roughly 280,000 clones, about 87% seen once. Material: PBMCs or T cells enriched from blood (not recorded which). The receptors here all came from a woman aged 45-59 years who had recovered from COVID-19. CDR3s include the opening cysteine and the closing phenylalanine or tryptophan. Fields, in order: J gene, V gene, D gene, clone size, CDR3 DNA, CDR3 protein. D genes are given only for firm matches. Not every row has a clone size; where given, it reads once, few, many or a size class.

TRBJ1-4,TRBV3-1/TRBV3-2,.,.,TGTGCCAGCAGCCAAGGGCAGGCTCGGGAAAAACTGTTTTTT,CASSQGQAREKLFF
TRBJ2-7,TRBV12-3/TRBV12-4,.,.,TGTGCCAGCAGTTTCGGAGAAGGCTACGAGCAGTACTTC,CASSFGEGYEQYF
TRBJ1-1,TRBV6-2/TRBV6-3,.,once,TGTGCCAGCAGTTACTGGGACACCGTTTTAGACACTGAAGCTTTCTTT,CASSYWDTVLDTEAFF
TRBJ2-1,TRBV5-6,.,.,TGTGCCAGCAGCTTGGCGGGGGACTACAATGAGCAGTTCTTC,CASSLAGDYNEQFF
TRBJ2-1,TRBV7-3,.,.,TGTGCCAGCAGCCCCAGGAGGGGCTCCTACAATGAGCAGTTCTTC,CASSPRRGSYNEQFF
TRBJ1-6,TRBV9,TRBD1,.,TGTGCCAGCAGCGGGGAAAGACAGGGGTCACCCCTCCACTTT,CASSGERQGSPLHF
TRBJ1-6,TRBV5-4,.,.,TGTGCCAGCAGCTCCCTTGGAGATCGGAGCTCACCCCTCCACTTT,CASSSLGDRSSPLHF
TRBJ1-6,TRBV5-8,.,.,TGTGCCAGCAGCTTTACCCGGTCACCCCTCCACTTT,CASSFTRSPLHF
TRBJ1-5,TRBV10-3,.,.,TGTGCCATCAGTGACGGGGAGGGTGACAATCAGCCCCAGCATTTT,CAISDGEGDNQPQHF
TRBJ2-5,TRBV5-1,TRBD2,.,TGCGCCAGCAGCCTGGGACTAGCGGGAGAGCCGCCGGTGACCCAGTACTTC,CASSLGLAGEPPVTQYF
TRBJ1-2,TRBV30,.,once,TGTGCCTGGGCCCTCAGGGCACACTACACCTTC,CAWALRAHYTF
TRBJ1-4,TRBV18,TRBD1,.,TGTGCCAGCTCGGCCGGGACAGGGGGGACTAATGAAAAACTGTTTTTT,CASSAGTGGTNEKLFF
TRBJ2-7,TRBV18,.,.,TGTGCCAGCTCCCTCGCCTCGGGGAGCGCCTACGAGCAGTACTTC,CASSLASGSAYEQYF
TRBJ2-3,TRBV2,TRBD1,.,TGTGCCAGCAGGGACAGGGGGGTACAAGATACGCAGTATTTT,CASRDRGVQDTQYF
TRBJ1-2,TRBV6-2/TRBV6-3,.,.,TGTGCCAGCAGCCAGGGACCGCCGGAGGGCTATGGCTACACCTTC,CASSQGPPEGYGYTF
TRBJ1-1,TRBV28,TRBD1,once,TGTGCCAGCACCCTCCCGACAGGGGGAGAAGCTTTCTTT,CASTLPTGGEAFF
TRBJ1-2,TRBV20-1,.,.,TGCAGTGCTTCCGAACAGGGAGCATCTTTCTTC,CSASEQGASFF
TRBJ2-3,TRBV7-8,TRBD2,.,TGTGCCAGCAGCCTTCTCCGGACTAGCGGGAGTACAGATACGCAGTATTTT,CASSLLRTSGSTDTQYF
TRBJ2-7,TRBV27,TRBD1,.,TGTGCCAGCAGTTCCAGCGGGACAGGGAACTACGAGCAGTACTTC,CASSSSGTGNYEQYF
TRBJ1-2,TRBV20-1,.,.,TGCAGTGCTCGCGGCAGCGGCTACACCTTC,CSARGSGYTF
TRBJ1-2,TRBV24-1,TRBD1,.,TGTGCCACCAGTGATCCGGGACAGCACTATGGCTACACCTTC,CATSDPGQHYGYTF
TRBJ1-6,TRBV11-2,TRBD1,.,TGTGCCAGCAGCTTACCAGGGGGTAATTCACCCCTCCACTTT,CASSLPGGNSPLHF
TRBJ1-1,TRBV19,.,.,TGTGCCAGAGACAGATTGAACACTGAAGCTTTCTTT,CARDRLNTEAFF
TRBJ2-1,TRBV6-8,.,.,TGTGCCAGCGCCCGATATAACTCAGCGGACCTGAGGCAGTTCTTC,CASARYNSADLRQFF
TRBJ1-5,TRBV5-5,.,.,TGTGCCAGCAGCTTGGCGATCGGGGGCAATCAGCCCCAGCATTTT,CASSLAIGGNQPQHF
TRBJ2-7,TRBV4-2,.,.,TGTGCCAGCAGCCAAGATACGCGCGAGCAGTACTTC,CASSQDTREQYF
TRBJ2-5,TRBV28,TRBD2,.,TGTGCCAGCAGAGTATCTAGCGGCCAAGAGACCCAGTACTTC,CASRVSSGQETQYF
TRBJ2-7,TRBV7-2,.,once,TGTGCCAGCAGCGAGCAACTGGCCTACGAGCAGTACTTC,CASSEQLAYEQYF
TRBJ1-4,TRBV11-3,.,.,TGTGCCAGCAGCCCAACTCTGTTTTTT,CASSPTLFF
TRBJ2-2,TRBV2,.,.,TGTGCCAGCAAGGCGGGACAGTCGAACACCGGGGAGCTGTTTTTT,CASKAGQSNTGELFF
TRBJ2-7,TRBV4-1,TRBD1,.,TGCGCCAGCAGCCATGATAACAGGGGTTTCGGCGAGCAGTACTTC,CASSHDNRGFGEQYF
TRBJ1-1,TRBV18,.,.,TGTGCCAGCTCACCACCGGCGAACACTGAAGCTTTCTTT,CASSPPANTEAFF
TRBJ2-5,TRBV24-1,.,.,TGTGCCACCAGTGATCAGATAAGCGCCCAGTACTTC,CATSDQISAQYF
TRBJ2-1,TRBV3-1/TRBV3-2,.,.,TGTGCCAGCAGCCAAGTTGGCGGCAGAGGTGGTAATGAGCAGTTCTTC,CASSQVGGRGGNEQFF
TRBJ1-1,TRBV7-8,.,.,TGTGCCAGCAGACTCACCTACAGGACTGAAGCTTTCTTT,CASRLTYRTEAFF
TRBJ1-1,TRBV28,.,.,TGTGCCAGCAGTTTGGGGCACACTGAAGCTTTCTTT,CASSLGHTEAFF
TRBJ1-2,TRBV29-1,.,.,TGCAGCGTTGATAAGGTTTTGGCGGGGGGCTCTGGCTACACCTTC,CSVDKVLAGGSGYTF
TRBJ1-2,TRBV19,TRBD1,.,TGTGCCAGTAGTATCCCGAGACAGGGGTTTGGCTACACCTTC,CASSIPRQGFGYTF
TRBJ1-6,TRBV30,.,.,TGTGCCTGGAGTGTAGGTACAGATAATTCACCCCTCCACTTT,CAWSVGTDNSPLHF
TRBJ2-2,TRBV2,TRBD2,.,TGTGCCAGCAGTGGGACTAGCGGGAGGGCCGGGGAGCTGTTTTTT,CASSGTSGRAGELFF
TRBJ1-1,TRBV6-2/TRBV6-3,.,.,TGTGCCAGCAGTTACGGGGGACACCGAAACACTGAAGCTTTCTTT,CASSYGGHRNTEAFF
TRBJ2-7,TRBV9,.,.,TGTGCCAGCAGCGGGTGGGGGGAAAGCGAGCAGTACTTC,CASSGWGESEQYF
TRBJ1-5,TRBV28,.,.,TGTGCCAGCAGTTTGTTATCAGGGGACGATCAGCCCCAGCATTTT,CASSLLSGDDQPQHF
TRBJ1-6,TRBV3-1/TRBV3-2,.,.,TGTGCCAGCAGCCTCCTACTAAATAATTCACCCCTCCACTTT,CASSLLLNNSPLHF
TRBJ2-1,TRBV7-3,TRBD2,.,TGTGCCAGCAGCTCCGGACTAGATAATGAGCAGTTCTTC,CASSSGLDNEQFF
TRBJ1-5,TRBV7-2,TRBD1,.,TGTGCCAGCAGCCCCCGACAGGGACCCGCGCCCCAGCATTTT,CASSPRQGPAPQHF
TRBJ2-5,TRBV11-3,.,.,TGTGCCAGCAGCCATCAGCGGAATCAAGAGACCCAGTACTTC,CASSHQRNQETQYF
TRBJ1-1,TRBV11-1,TRBD1,.,TGTGCCAGCAGCTCAGACAGGGGGGGCACTGAAGCTTTCTTT,CASSSDRGGTEAFF
TRBJ1-5,TRBV3-1/TRBV3-2,.,.,TGTGCCAGCAGCCTTACAGGGAATCAGCCCCAGCATTTT,CASSLTGNQPQHF